The 19 T cell receptor beta chains presented below share a single source sample, sequenced in a study of Tregs in tolerant kidney transplant recipients. Here immunoSEQ multiplex PCR was the method, and the copy in TCRdb shows in-frame clones only, minus some. In total, the table holds around 30,000 clones. The nonmyeloablative bone marrow transplants came from related graft donors, with transient mixed chimerism. Source: CD4+ T cells from blood (PBMCs), taken 24 months after the transplant. The receptors originated from a human patient who received a combined kidney and bone marrow transplant. Some T cells may have come from the graft donor.

With regard to this clone: The read stops 3 residues short of the end of the CDR3; the missing end is completed from the germline J gene. The J gene is TRBJ1-4, the V gene TRBV5-1, with 11 bases identical to TRBD1. CDR3 size: 14 residues. The V and J ends lost 3 bases and 7 bases, in that order; junction bases with no gene match: 2. Per the germline V gene, CDR1 is SGHRS and CDR2 is YFSETQ. The CDR3 protein is CASSWGQGGEKLFF. Partial CDR3 DNA: TGCGCCAGCAGCTGGGGACAGGGGGGTGAAAAA.

For this clone: The read stops 3 residues short of the end of the CDR3; the missing end is completed from the germline J gene. The chain joins TRBV10-3 to TRBJ1-5; 7 positions match TRBD1. Unmatched junction bases numbered 7, after V lost 8 bases and J lost 0 bases. CDR1 is ENHRY and CDR2 is SYGVKD in the germline V gene. CDR3 length: 15 residues. Incomplete CDR3 DNA: TGTGCCATCTCAGCACAGGGGATTAGCAATCAGCCC. Translated: CAISAQGISNQP. The full CDR3 protein is CAISAQGISNQPQHF.

With respect to this clone: The CDR3 extends 3 residues past the end of the read, so its final part is completed from the germline J gene. The chain carries TRBV2 and TRBJ1-5, with D possibly matching TRBD1 (6 bases). The CDR3 consists of 14 residues. Trimming cost V 6 bases and J 9 bases, with 18 bases left between them. Germline values: CDR1 SNHLY, CDR2 FYNNEI. The CDR3 bases that were read are TGTGCCAGCAGGGACAGCCGCCTGTGGGGGCCC. It codes for CASRDSRLWGP. The full-length CDR3 reads as CASRDSRLWGPQHF.

In the case of this clone: The read gets to within 3 residues of the CDR3 end, and the germline J gene fills in the rest. V usage is TRBV7-2 and J usage is TRBJ2-5, with 11 bases lining up with TRBD2. The CDR3 totals 15 residues. CDR1 and CDR2 from the germline V gene are SGHTA and FQGNSA. The ends lost 6 bases at V and 3 bases at J; junction bases unmatched: 6. The CDR3 region is CASSLPGLAEETQYF. CDR3 bases read: TGTGCCAGCAGTTTACCGGGACTAGCGGAAGAGACC. The full variable domain, in which reference TRBV7-2 and TRBJ2-5 provide the parts outside the CDR3, is GAGVSQSPSNKVTEKGKDVELRCDPISGHTALYWYRQSLGQGLEFLIYFQGNSAPDKSGLPSDRFSAERTGGSVSTLTIQRTQQEDSAVYLCASSLPGLAEETQYFGPGTRLLVL.

As concerns this clone: The CDR3 end falls 3 residues outside the read, so it is completed with the germline J gene. The chain couples TRBV18 to TRBJ2-1; 8 bases align to TRBD2. The CDR3 has 15 residues. Germline V lookup: CDR1 KGHSH, CDR2 LQKENI. Trimming removed 3 bases from V and 4 bases from J; junction bases left unmatched: 5. The CDR3 is CASSPGGGDYNEQFF. CDR3 DNA (partial): TGTGCCAGCTCACCCGGGGGGGGAGATTACAATGAG.

About this clone: Read coverage stops 3 residues before the CDR3 terminus; the germline J gene supplies the remainder. This chain connects TRBV10-3 to TRBJ2-3, with 10 nucleotides matching TRBD2. Germline lookup yields CDR1 ENHRY and CDR2 SYGVKD. The CDR3 sequence is 16 residues long. The V gene end was trimmed by 7 bases and the J gene end by 1 base; junction bases not matched to a gene: 8. CDR3 in amino acids: CAITRRLAGGTDTQYF. CDR3 DNA, as far as it was read: TGTGCCATCACTCGGCGGCTAGCGGGAGGCACAGATACG.

With respect to this clone: The read finishes 3 residues shy of the CDR3 end, and the germline J gene is used to complete it. The chain joins TRBV30 to TRBJ1-5; tentatively, D is TRBD1 (5 bases). V was pared by 0 bases and J by 3 bases, with 9 bases between. CDR3 length equals 14 residues. Germline V gene lookup returns CDR1 GTSNPN and CDR2 SVGIG (reference sequence). This chain's CDR3 is CAWSVGGNNQPQHF. The part of the CDR3 DNA that was read is TGTGCCTGGAGTGTCGGGGGGAACAATCAGCCC.

Note on this clone: The read gets to within 3 residues of the CDR3 end, and the germline J gene fills in the rest. This chain joins TRBV6-2 or TRBV6-3 and TRBJ2-7; the match to TRBD1 covers 8 bases. V lost 2 bases, J lost 5 bases, and 14 bases stayed unmatched. The CDR3 covers 17 residues. Germline lookup yields CDR1 MNHEY and CDR2 SVGEGT. The CDR3 sequence is CASSYPFGTGGGDEQYF. Incomplete CDR3 DNA: TGTGCCAGCAGTTACCCCTTTGGCACAGGGGGTGGGGACGAG.

Note on this clone: The CDR3 is cut off 3 residues early in the read; its end comes from the germline J gene. The V and J genes are TRBV18 and TRBJ2-2; 8 positions match TRBD2. After removal of 1 base from V and 4 bases from J, the junction contained 2 bases not matched to a gene. The CDR3 sequence is 15 residues long. Looked up from germline, CDR1 is KGHSH and CDR2 is LQKENI. CDR3 bases read: TGTGCCAGCTCACCACTAGCGGGGATCACCGGGGAG. Encoded protein: CASSPLAGITGE. The whole CDR3 protein is CASSPLAGITGELFF.

Turning to this clone: Coverage ceases 3 residues before the CDR3 finishes, and the germline J gene fills in the end. V usage is TRBV2 and J usage is TRBJ1-4; TRBD1 matches 7 bases. Unmatched junction bases numbered 13, after V lost 4 bases and J lost 8 bases. CDR3 size: 16 residues. Per germline, CDR1 SNHLY and CDR2 FYNNEI. CDR3: CASSVSSWTGREKLFF. The DNA read from the CDR3 is TGTGCCAGCAGTGTTAGTTCATGGACAGGTCGGGAAAAA.

Concerning this clone itself: The read falls 3 residues short of the CDR3 end, and the missing part is taken from the germline J gene. The V and J genes are TRBV20-1 and TRBJ2-2, with 11 bases that match TRBD2. The junction had 7 bases not matched to a gene; V was cut back by 4 bases and J by 6 bases. Germline-derived CDR1 and CDR2 are DFQATT and SNEGSKA (reference sequence). The CDR3 consists of 15 residues. Partial CDR3 DNA: TGCAGTGCTACCGATAGCGGGAGGGCCCCCGGGGAG. Translating gives CSATDSGRAPGE. In full, the CDR3 reads CSATDSGRAPGELFF.

The CDR3 is CASSNGQGGSWPQHF. Partial CDR3 DNA: TGTGCCAGCAGCAACGGACAGGGGGGTAGTTGGCCC. The chain has TRBV7-2 and TRBJ1-5, with 10 nucleotides matching TRBD1. With the read ending 3 residues before the CDR3 end, the germline J gene is used to fill in that end. This CDR3 comprises 15 residues. From germline, CDR1 is SGHTA and CDR2 FQGNSA. J was trimmed by 9 bases and V by 5 bases; bases with no gene match: 10.

Comment on this clone: The missing CDR3 end, 3 residues past where the read stops, is filled in from the germline J gene. This chain links TRBV4-1 with TRBJ1-1; no clear D gene. CDR1 is MGHRA, CDR2 YSYEKL, per germline. CDR3 length equals 13 residues. The chain's CDR3 is CASSQPQLRGAFF. CDR3 bases read: TGCGCCAGCAGCCAACCACAGCTACGGGGA.

Details on this clone: The read gets to within 3 residues of the CDR3 end, and the germline J gene fills in the rest. The V gene is TRBV7-3, the J gene TRBJ2-3, with no clear D. The CDR3 spans 13 residues. Between the trimmed V and J ends, which lost 5 bases and 2 bases, there was a span of 8 bases. Germline loops: CDR1 SGHTA, CDR2 FQGTGA. Incomplete CDR3 DNA: TGTGCCAGCAGCCCCCGGGTCACAGATACG. Its protein is CASSPRVTDT. The CDR3, in full, reads CASSPRVTDTQYF. The complete variable domain, with remaining parts taken from reference TRBV7-3 and TRBJ2-3, reads GAGVSQTPSNKVTEKGKYVELRCDPISGHTALYWYRQSLGQGPEFLIYFQGTGAADDSGLPNDRFFAVRPEGSVSTLKIQRTERGDSAVYLCASSPRVTDTQYFGPGTRLTVL.

Concerning this clone itself: This specimen includes other DNA sequences encoding the same CDR3. The CDR3 loop is CASSPFGTGNYEQYF. Partial CDR3 DNA: TGTGCCAGCTCACCATTCGGGACAGGGAACTACGAG. The chain employs TRBV18 and TRBJ2-7; 9 nucleotides line up with TRBD1. The read ends 3 residues before the CDR3 terminus; that terminus is restored from the germline J gene. V lost 2 bases to trimming and J lost 3 bases; unmatched junction nucleotides: 5. The length of the CDR3 is 15 residues. Germline lookup yields CDR1 KGHSH and CDR2 LQKENI.

In regard to this clone: The CDR3 end is not reached by the read, which stops 3 residues before it; the germline J gene fills it in. V gene TRBV7-9 combines with J gene TRBJ2-3; D unresolved. Germline V gene lookup returns CDR1 SEHNR and CDR2 FQNEAQ (reference sequence). Trimming cost V 11 bases and J 3 bases, with 12 bases left between them. CDR3 length: 12 residues. The CDR3 sequence is CAARGGTDTQYF. The DNA read from the CDR3 is TGTGCCGCTAGAGGCGGAACAGATACG.

As concerns this clone: Read coverage stops 3 residues before the CDR3 terminus; the germline J gene supplies the remainder. V usage is TRBV7-2 and J usage is TRBJ2-3; TRBD1 matches 9 bases. Germline CDR1 and CDR2: SGHTA and FQGNSA. Trimming took 0 bases from V and 6 from J; bases not matched to a gene: 7. This CDR3 has 16 amino acids. The sequenced CDR3 bases are TGTGCCAGCAGCTTAGCCACGGGACAGGGAACTGATACG. Encoded protein: CASSLATGQGTDT. The complete CDR3 reads CASSLATGQGTDTQYF.

A remark on this clone: Coverage ceases 3 residues before the CDR3 finishes, and the germline J gene fills in the end. The chain couples TRBV6-1 to TRBJ2-3; TRBD2 agrees at 12 bases. Trimming cost V 4 bases and J 0 bases; bases outside gene matches: 2. The CDR3 contains 16 residues. Looked up from germline, CDR1 is MNHNS and CDR2 is SASEGT. The sequenced CDR3 bases are TGTGCCAGCAGTGCAGGGACTAGCGGGAGCACAGATACG. Its protein is CASSAGTSGSTDT. The CDR3 in its entirety is CASSAGTSGSTDTQYF.

As concerns this clone: The read is 3 residues too short to cover the CDR3 end, so that end is filled in from the germline J gene. The V and J genes are TRBV19 and TRBJ1-6; D might be TRBD1 (5 bases). The germline CDR1 and CDR2 sequences are LNHDA and SQIVND (reference sequence). The germline V and J ends were trimmed by 3 bases and 8 bases, with 14 bases remaining between them. This CDR3 contains 15 residues. CDR3 amino acids: CASSIGRQGDSPLHF. CDR3 DNA (partial): TGTGCCAGTAGTATCGGAAGGCAGGGCGATTCACCC.